This TCR beta chain was identified during a study of blood T cell repertoires in COVID-19. Across the study: Samples of COVID-19 (acute and convalescent) were obtained from the United States, Italy and Spain. Sources were T cells, B-cell-depleted T cells, or PBMCs; the material itself was cDNA or gDNA.

The CDR3 is made up of 11 amino acids. The germline V and J ends were trimmed by 5 bases and 14 bases, with 13 bases remaining between them. The germline CDR1 and CDR2 sequences are GTSNPN and SVGIG (reference sequence). Residents of about two dozen US areas, aged about 18 to 89 years, made up the participants. In the source study's methods: Scientists estimated how many nucleated cells there were by amplifying reference gene primers. Sequenced by immunoSEQ multiplex PCR; TCRdb stores in-frame clones only, minus some. V, J and clone size were drawn from that table, and D and trimming were deduced from the DNA. The table records 200,000 to 300,000 clones, about nine tenths of them present only once.

Sequenced material: PBMCs or T cells enriched from blood (not recorded which). V and J are TRBV30 and TRBJ1-6, with D possibly matching TRBD1 (5 bases). This TCR came from a woman between 40 and 50 years old with acute COVID-19. CDR3 sequence: CAWQGALTLHF. The CDR3 DNA reads TGTGCCTGGCAAGGGGCCCTCACCCTCCACTTT.